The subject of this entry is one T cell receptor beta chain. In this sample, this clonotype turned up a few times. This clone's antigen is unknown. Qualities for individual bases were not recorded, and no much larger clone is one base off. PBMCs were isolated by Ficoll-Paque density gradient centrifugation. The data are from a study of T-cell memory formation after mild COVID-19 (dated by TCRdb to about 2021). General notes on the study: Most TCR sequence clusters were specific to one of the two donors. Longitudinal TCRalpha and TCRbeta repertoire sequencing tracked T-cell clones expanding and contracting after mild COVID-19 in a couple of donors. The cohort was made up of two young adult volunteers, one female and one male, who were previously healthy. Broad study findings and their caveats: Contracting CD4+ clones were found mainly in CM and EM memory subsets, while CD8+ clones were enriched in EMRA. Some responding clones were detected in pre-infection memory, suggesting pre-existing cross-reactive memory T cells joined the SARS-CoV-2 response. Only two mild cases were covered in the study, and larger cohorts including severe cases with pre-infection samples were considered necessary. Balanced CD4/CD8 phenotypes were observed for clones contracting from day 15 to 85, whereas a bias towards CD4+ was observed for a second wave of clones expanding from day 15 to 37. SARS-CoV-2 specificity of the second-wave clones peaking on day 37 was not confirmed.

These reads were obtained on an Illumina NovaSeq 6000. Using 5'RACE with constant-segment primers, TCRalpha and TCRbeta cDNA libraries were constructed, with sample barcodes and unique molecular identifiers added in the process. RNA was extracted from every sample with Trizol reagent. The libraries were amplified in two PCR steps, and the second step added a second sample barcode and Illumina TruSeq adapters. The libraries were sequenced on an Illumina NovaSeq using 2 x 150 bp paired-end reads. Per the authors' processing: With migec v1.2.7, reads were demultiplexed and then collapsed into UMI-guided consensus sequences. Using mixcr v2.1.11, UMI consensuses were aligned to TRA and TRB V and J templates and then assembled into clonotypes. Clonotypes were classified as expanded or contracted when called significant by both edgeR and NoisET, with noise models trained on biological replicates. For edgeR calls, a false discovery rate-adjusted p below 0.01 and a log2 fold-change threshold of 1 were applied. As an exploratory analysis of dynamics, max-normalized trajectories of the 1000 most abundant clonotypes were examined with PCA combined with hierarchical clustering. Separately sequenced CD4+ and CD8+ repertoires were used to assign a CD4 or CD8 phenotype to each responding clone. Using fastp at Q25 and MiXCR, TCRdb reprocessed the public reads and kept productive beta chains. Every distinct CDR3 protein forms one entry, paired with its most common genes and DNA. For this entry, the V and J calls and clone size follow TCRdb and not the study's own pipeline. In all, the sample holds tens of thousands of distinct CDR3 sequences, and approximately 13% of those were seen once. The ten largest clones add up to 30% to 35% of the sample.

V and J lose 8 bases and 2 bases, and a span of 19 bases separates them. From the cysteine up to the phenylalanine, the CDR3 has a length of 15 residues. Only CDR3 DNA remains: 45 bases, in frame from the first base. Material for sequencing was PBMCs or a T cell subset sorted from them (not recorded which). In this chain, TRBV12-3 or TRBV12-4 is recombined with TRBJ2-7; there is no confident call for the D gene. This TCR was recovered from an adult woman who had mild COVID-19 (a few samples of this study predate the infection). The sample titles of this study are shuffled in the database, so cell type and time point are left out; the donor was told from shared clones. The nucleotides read TGTGCCAGCCAGACCCGTCTCGGCCTTGCCTACGAGCAGTACTTC. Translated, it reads CASQTRLGLAYEQYF.